Presented here are 15 T cell receptor beta chains from one specimen sequenced in a study of memory CD4+ T cells and cytomegalovirus serostatus (dated by TCRdb to about 2019). Preparation of the library involved the immunoSEQ multiplex PCR assay. TCRdb retrieved this table from immuneACCESS and kept in-frame rearrangements only. Not all clones are present; in checked studies, unresolved V genes account for under half, and no reason is known for the remainder. The sample profile shows around 44,000 clones; over 60% of them were found once. The top ten constitute roughly 6.7% of the sample. A FACSAria II was used to sort memory CD4+ T cells, defined as single viable CD3+CD4+CD8-CD45RO+ cells. Source material: memory CD4+ T cells from blood. Receptors originate from an adult in good health and CMV-seronegative.

The chain recombines TRBV18 with TRBJ1-2, with D unresolved. This CDR3 region has 14 residues. Trimming took off 2 bases at V and 7 bases at J, with 14 bases between the two ends. Germline CDR1 reads KGHSH; CDR2 reads LQKENI. CDR3 sequence (DNA): TGTGCCAGCTCACCAACCTCGGACGGTTTTGGCTACACCTTC. Its translation is CASSPTSDGFGYTF.

The V and J genes are TRBV9 and TRBJ2-3; a possible D gene is TRBD2 (5 bases). The CDR3 loop spans 14 amino acids. The germline V gene encodes CDR1 SGDLS and CDR2 YYNGEE. Trimming pared 0 bases from V and 5 bases from J, leaving 10 bases between. CDR3 sequence reads: CASSVDGNVDTQYF. The DNA for the CDR3 is TGTGCCAGCAGCGTAGACGGGAACGTAGATACGCAGTATTTT.

The chain has TRBV29-1 and TRBJ1-5; D is perhaps TRBD1 (5 bases). V dropped 5 bases and J dropped 3 bases, with 11 bases sitting between them. Germline values: CDR1 SQVTM, CDR2 ANQGSEA. The CDR3 runs to 13 residues. The CDR3 is CSVMTDINQPQHF. In nucleotides, the CDR3 is TGCAGCGTTATGACAGATATCAATCAGCCCCAGCATTTT.

The chain uses TRBV7-3 and TRBJ1-2, with D perhaps matching TRBD1 (5 bases). Germline assignment: CDR1 SGHTA and CDR2 FQGTGA. V was cut by 4 bases and J by 7 bases, with 19 bases left in between. This CDR3 is 15 amino acids long. CDR3 coding DNA: TGTGCCAGCAGCTCTACCGGGACCCAGAGCGGTGGCTACACCTTC. Its protein is CASSSTGTQSGGYTF.

The rearrangement links TRBV28 to TRBJ2-2; D is unclear. Between the trimmed V and J ends, which lost 6 bases and 8 bases, there was a span of 7 bases. The germline V gene encodes CDR1 MDHEN and CDR2 SYDVKM. The length of the CDR3 is 11 residues. The CDR3 sequence: CASRRDGELFF. The CDR3 bases are TGTGCCAGCAGACGAGATGGGGAGCTGTTTTTT.

This clone was observed a handful of times. The chain joins TRBV19 to TRBJ1-1, with 9 bases fitting TRBD1. The junction had 7 bases not matched to a gene; V was cut back by 7 bases and J by 4 bases. CDR3 length: 14 amino acids. Germline V lookup: CDR1 LNHDA, CDR2 SQIVND (reference sequence). This CDR3 reads CASKLQGASTEAFF. Written as DNA, the CDR3 is TGTGCCAGTAAACTACAGGGGGCCAGCACTGAAGCTTTCTTT.

J is TRBJ1-3 and V is TRBV11-3, with 8 bases matching TRBD1. Unmatched junction bases numbered 3, after V lost 0 bases and J lost 2 bases. The length of the CDR3 is 16 residues. Germline lookup yields CDR1 SGHNT and CDR2 YENEEA. The CDR3 loop reads CASSLDSRGPGNTIYF. CDR3 coding DNA: TGTGCCAGCAGCTTAGATTCCAGGGGGCCTGGAAACACCATATATTTT. The variable domain in full, completed from reference TRBV11-3 and TRBJ1-3, reads EAGVVQSPRYKIIEKKQPVAFWCNPISGHNTLYWYLQNLGQGPELLIRYENEEAVDDSQLPKDRFSAERLKGVDSTLKIQPAELGDSAVYLCASSLDSRGPGNTIYFGEGSWLTVV.

The V call is TRBV9, the J call TRBJ2-2; no clear D gene. V lost 0 bases to trimming and J lost 4 bases, with 10 bases between them. This CDR3 has 15 residues. CDR1 SGDLS and CDR2 YYNGEE come from the germline V gene. In DNA form, the CDR3 reads TGTGCCAGCAGCGTAGGTCAAGAATCCACCGGGGAGCTGTTTTTT. Translation gives CASSVGQESTGELFF.

This chain uses TRBV5-1 with TRBJ2-7; D gene unclear. The CDR3 runs to 12 residues. Germline values: CDR1 SGHRS, CDR2 YFSETQ. With 0 bases removed from V and 4 bases from J, the gap between germline ends came to 5 bases. CDR3 nucleotide sequence: TGCGCCAGCAGCTTGGTGCCGTACGAGCAGTACTTC. Its protein product is CASSLVPYEQYF.

This clone has only a few counts. The V and J genes are TRBV28 and TRBJ2-7, with unresolved D. The CDR3 consists of 17 residues. CDR1 is MDHEN and CDR2 is SYDVKM in the germline V gene. With 4 bases removed from V and 0 bases from J, the gap between germline ends came to 19 bases. CDR3 region: CASSSHGPFKNSYEQYF. CDR3 sequence (DNA): TGTGCCAGCAGTTCACACGGGCCTTTCAAAAACTCCTACGAGCAGTACTTC.

This chain joins TRBV11-1 and TRBJ2-7, with 13 bases aligning to TRBD2. Germline CDR1 is SGHAT and CDR2 is FQDESV (reference sequence). V trimming: 5 bases; J trimming: 0 bases; junction bases outside the gene matches: 7. CDR3 size: 17 residues. CDR3 in amino acids: CASSTGLAGVPSYEQYF. The CDR3 nucleotides are TGTGCCAGCAGCACTGGACTAGCGGGGGTGCCCTCCTACGAGCAGTACTTC.

This rearrangement joins TRBV20-1 to TRBJ2-1; 7 bases match TRBD2. Germline CDR1 DFQATT, CDR2 SNEGSKA (reference sequence). The CDR3 sequence is 11 residues long. Germline trimming cut 6 bases from V and 10 bases from J; bases unmatched to any gene: 6. The CDR3 protein is CSAQLAEEQFF. The CDR3 nucleotides are TGCAGTGCGCAGCTAGCGGAGGAGCAGTTCTTC.

The chain combines TRBV4-2 with TRBJ2-7, with TRBD2 matching over 11 bases. The CDR3 contains 17 residues. V was clipped by 2 bases and J by 0 bases; unmatched bases: 6. Germline V lookup: CDR1 LGHNA, CDR2 YNFKEQ. This chain's CDR3 is CASSQSLSGRASYEQYF. In DNA, the CDR3 is TGTGCCAGCAGCCAATCACTTAGCGGGAGGGCCTCCTACGAGCAGTACTTC.

The rearrangement joins TRBV5-1 to TRBJ1-1, with D possibly being TRBD1 (5 bases). The CDR3 totals 13 residues. V dropped 7 bases and J dropped 0 bases, with 10 bases sitting between them. CDR1 is SGHRS, CDR2 YFSETQ, per germline. The CDR3 is CASARDMNTEAFF. The CDR3 DNA is TGCGCCAGCGCCAGGGATATGAACACTGAAGCTTTCTTT.

The chain has TRBV7-3 and TRBJ2-1; no clear D gene. Germline V CDR1 and CDR2: SGHTA, FQGTGA. V was shortened by 1 base and J by 8 bases, with 18 bases between the two germline ends. This CDR3 comprises 16 residues. The CDR3 is CASSLNPGSKRDEQFF. The CDR3 coding sequence is TGTGCCAGCAGCTTAAACCCCGGGTCTAAAAGGGATGAGCAGTTCTTC.